This TCR beta chain appears in the sequencing data of a study of blood T cell repertoires in COVID-19. Everyone who took part was roughly 18 to 89 years old, and they came from fewer than 25 US areas. Per the original methods: Using reference gene primer amplification, nucleated cell counts were estimated. The method was immunoSEQ multiplex PCR; TCRdb's version includes in-frame clones alone and lacks a portion of them. V, J and clone size derive from that table, while D and trimming were established from the DNA sequence. This table has hundreds of thousands of clones, about 85% appearing once. CDR3 size: 12 residues. Looked up from germline, CDR1 is MDHEN and CDR2 is SYDVKM. Trimming stripped 6 bases from V and 4 bases from J, with 9 bases between. A few counts support this clone.

Sequenced: PBMCs or T cells enriched from blood (not recorded which). The sequence came from a woman in her 30s who had been exposed to COVID-19. The chain uses TRBV28 and TRBJ1-2, with D maybe TRBD1 (6 bases). The DNA of the CDR3 is TGTGCCAGCAGAGCACAGGGCTATGGCTACACCTTC. This translates into CASRAQGYGYTF.